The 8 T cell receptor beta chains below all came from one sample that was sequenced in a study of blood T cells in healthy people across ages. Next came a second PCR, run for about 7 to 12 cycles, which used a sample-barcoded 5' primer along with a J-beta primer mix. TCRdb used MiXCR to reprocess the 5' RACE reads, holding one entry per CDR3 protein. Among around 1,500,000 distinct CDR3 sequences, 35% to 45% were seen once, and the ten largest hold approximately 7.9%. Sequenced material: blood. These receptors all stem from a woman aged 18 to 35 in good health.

The CDR3 loop reads CASSVGGAPYEQYF. CDR3 coding DNA: TGTGCCAGCAGCGTGGGAGGGGCTCCCTACGAGCAGTACTTC. V gene TRBV5-6 combines with J gene TRBJ2-7; TRBD2 matches at 7 bases. CDR1 is SGHDT, CDR2 YYEEEE, per germline. The J segment lost 2 bases and the V segment lost 4 bases, leaving 6 bases of the junction unmatched. CDR3 length: 14 amino acids.

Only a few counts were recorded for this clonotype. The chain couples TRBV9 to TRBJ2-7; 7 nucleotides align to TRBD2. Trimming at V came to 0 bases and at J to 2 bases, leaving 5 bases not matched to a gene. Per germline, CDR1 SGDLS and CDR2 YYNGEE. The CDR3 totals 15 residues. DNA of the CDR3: TGTGCCAGCAGCGTAGGTCCCGCGGGAGCCTACGAGCAGTACTTC. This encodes CASSVGPAGAYEQYF.

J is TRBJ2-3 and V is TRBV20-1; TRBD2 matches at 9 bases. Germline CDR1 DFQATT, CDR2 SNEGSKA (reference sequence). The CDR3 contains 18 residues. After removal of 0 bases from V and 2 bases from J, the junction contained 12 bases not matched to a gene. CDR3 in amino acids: CSARDEAGGPVFTDTQYF. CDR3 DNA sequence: TGCAGTGCTAGAGATGAGGCGGGAGGGCCCGTATTCACAGATACGCAGTATTTT.

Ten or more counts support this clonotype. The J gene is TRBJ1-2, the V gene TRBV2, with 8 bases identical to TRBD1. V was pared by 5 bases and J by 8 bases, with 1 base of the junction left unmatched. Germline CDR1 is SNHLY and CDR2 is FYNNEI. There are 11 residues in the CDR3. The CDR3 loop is CASSRQGGYTF. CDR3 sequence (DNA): TGTGCCAGCAGTCGACAGGGGGGCTACACCTTC. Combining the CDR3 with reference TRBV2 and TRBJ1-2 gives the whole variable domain EPEVTQTPSHQVTQMGQEVILRCVPISNHLYFYWYRQILGQKVEFLVSFYNNEISEKSEIFDDQFSVERPDGSNFTLKIRSTKLEDSAMYFCASSRQGGYTFGSGTRLTVV.

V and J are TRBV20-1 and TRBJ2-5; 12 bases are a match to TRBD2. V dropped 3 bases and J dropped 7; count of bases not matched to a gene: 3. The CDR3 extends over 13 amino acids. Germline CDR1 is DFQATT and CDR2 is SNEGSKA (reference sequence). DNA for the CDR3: TGCAGTGCTAGTCTAGCGGGAGGGGGGACCCAGTACTTC. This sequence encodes CSASLAGGGTQYF.

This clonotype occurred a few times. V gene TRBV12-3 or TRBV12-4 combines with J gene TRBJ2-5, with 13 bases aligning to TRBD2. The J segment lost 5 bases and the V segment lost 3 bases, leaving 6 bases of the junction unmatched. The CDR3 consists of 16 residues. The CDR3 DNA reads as TGTGCCAGCAGTTTCGGACTAGCGGGAGTTGGGGAGACCCAGTACTTC. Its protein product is CASSFGLAGVGETQYF.

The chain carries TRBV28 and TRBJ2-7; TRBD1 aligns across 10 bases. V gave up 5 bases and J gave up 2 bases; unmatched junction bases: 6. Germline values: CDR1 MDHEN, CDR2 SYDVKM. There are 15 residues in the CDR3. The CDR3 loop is CASSDYGTGAYEQYF. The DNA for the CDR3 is TGTGCCAGCAGTGACTACGGGACAGGGGCCTACGAGCAGTACTTC.

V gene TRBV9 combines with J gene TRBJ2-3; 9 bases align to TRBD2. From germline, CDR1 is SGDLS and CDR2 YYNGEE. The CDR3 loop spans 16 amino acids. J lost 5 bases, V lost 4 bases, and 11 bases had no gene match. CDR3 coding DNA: TGTGCCAGCAGCCCCTTGGGCGGGGGGGCTGGAGATACGCAGTATTTT. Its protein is CASSPLGGGAGDTQYF.